This T cell receptor beta chain was recovered during a study of cytomegalovirus exposure and HLA in healthy donors. PCR involved 60 Vbeta and 13 Jbeta primers. Measured with immunoSEQ multiplex PCR; TCRdb has only the in-frame clones, and not every one. The sample includes about 150,000 clones, about two thirds seen only once; the top ten take approximately 2.5%. The receptor was derived from a woman aged 40 to 55 in good health and CMV-seronegative. The specimen sequenced was PBMCs.

The DNA for the CDR3 is TGCGCCAGCAGTGAGTTTGGACAACAGCCCCAGCATTTT. It specifies CASSEFGQQPQHF. The rearrangement uses TRBV10-2 and TRBJ1-5, with TRBD1 as a possible D gene (5 bases). The CDR3 consists of 13 residues. The germline V gene has CDR1 WSHSY and CDR2 SAAADI. The V end lost 1 base, the J end lost 7 bases, and 8 bases lay between the germline ends.